This TCR beta chain was documented in a study of vaccination and CD4 T cells after COVID-19. Study-wide points: The median proportion of reactive clones detected only post-vaccination in convalescent patients was roughly 90%.

TCRdb itself ran the PCR reads through MiXCR, one entry per CDR3 protein. The repertoire holds 15,000 to 25,000 distinct CDR3 sequences, with 60% as singletons. The V and J ends lost 2 bases and 6 bases respectively, with 7 bases between them. CDR3 length equals 12 residues. Germline V gene data show CDR1 as MDHEN and CDR2 as SYDVKM. On this clonotype: Its antigen remains unknown.

The material sequenced was CD4+ T cells from blood, taken after SARS-CoV-2 vaccination. The TCR originated in a human donor who had recovered from COVID-19. The chain links TRBV28 to TRBJ1-2; no reliable D call. Here the CDR3 DNA reads TGTGCCAGCAGTTTAAATGTTGATGGCTACACCTTC. Protein: CASSLNVDGYTF.